A selection of T cell receptor beta chains follows, all from one sample in a study of cytomegalovirus exposure and HLA in healthy donors. The protocol was immunoSEQ multiplex PCR, while the TCRdb copy is restricted to in-frame clones and leaves out a portion. The data contain some 71,000 clones, about 95% of them seen just once; the ten biggest clones take up more than 0.9%. The sample taken for sequencing was PBMCs. The source is a woman between 18 and 29 years old in good health and CMV-seronegative. CDR3s include the opening cysteine and the closing phenylalanine or tryptophan. The order of the fields is J gene, D gene, clone size, V gene, CDR3 protein, CDR3 DNA. The D gene is left open where the match is weak. Rows give clone size only sometimes, using once, few, many, or a class for an expanded clone.

J: TRBJ2-7; D: -; size: -; V: TRBV30; CDR3: CAWRTGAVAGGLYEQYF; DNA: TGTGCCTGGAGGACAGGGGCTGTTGCCGGGGGACTATACGAGCAGTACTTC
J: TRBJ2-7; D: TRBD2; size: -; V: TRBV9; CDR3: CASSPRLAPYEQYF; DNA: TGTGCCAGCAGCCCCAGACTAGCGCCTTACGAGCAGTACTTC
J: TRBJ2-2; D: -; size: -; V: TRBV6-5; CDR3: CASSYSRNIGELFF; DNA: TGTGCCAGCAGTTACTCGAGGAACATCGGGGAGCTGTTTTTT
J: TRBJ2-2; D: TRBD1; size: -; V: TRBV2; CDR3: CASSWGQGSGELFF; DNA: TGTGCCAGCAGTTGGGGACAGGGGTCCGGGGAGCTGTTTTTT
J: TRBJ1-2; D: -; size: -; V: TRBV9; CDR3: CASSVGQDYGYTF; DNA: TGTGCCAGCAGCGTAGGACAGGACTATGGCTACACCTTC
J: TRBJ1-3; D: -; size: -; V: TRBV25-1; CDR3: CASSGGQFSGNTIYF; DNA: TGTGCCAGCAGTGGAGGACAGTTCTCTGGAAACACCATATATTTT
J: TRBJ2-5; D: -; size: -; V: TRBV9; CDR3: CASSLGGLETQYF; DNA: TGTGCCAGCAGCCTCGGGGGGCTAGAGACCCAGTACTTC
J: TRBJ2-1; D: TRBD2; size: -; V: TRBV4-2; CDR3: CASSQETGGAHREQFF; DNA: TGTGCCAGCAGCCAAGAGACGGGGGGGGCCCATCGTGAGCAGTTCTTC
J: TRBJ2-2; D: TRBD2; size: -; V: TRBV9; CDR3: CASSVGLAGTGELFF; DNA: TGTGCCAGCAGCGTGGGACTAGCGGGCACCGGGGAGCTGTTTTTT
J: TRBJ2-4; D: -; size: once; V: TRBV28; CDR3: CASSPHQVQYF; DNA: TGTGCCAGCAGTCCCCACCAGGTTCAGTACTTC
J: TRBJ2-3; D: TRBD2; size: -; V: TRBV7-2; CDR3: CASSLRGGTDTQYF; DNA: TGTGCCAGCAGCTTGCGGGGGGGCACAGATACGCAGTATTTT
J: TRBJ1-4; D: TRBD1; size: -; V: TRBV28; CDR3: CASSRDRATELFF; DNA: TGTGCCAGCAGCCGGGACAGGGCGACGGAACTGTTTTTT
J: TRBJ2-1; D: TRBD1; size: -; V: TRBV28; CDR3: CASSLGTGSSYNEQFF; DNA: TGTGCCAGCAGTTTAGGGACAGGGAGCTCCTACAATGAGCAGTTCTTC
J: TRBJ2-7; D: -; size: -; V: TRBV7-9; CDR3: CASSIGLGVYEQYF; DNA: TGTGCCAGCAGCATTGGACTTGGGGTTTACGAGCAGTACTTC
J: TRBJ2-5; D: -; size: -; V: TRBV10-3; CDR3: CAISESSKLQETQYF; DNA: TGTGCCATCAGTGAGTCGTCTAAGCTCCAAGAGACCCAGTACTTC
J: TRBJ2-1; D: TRBD2; size: -; V: TRBV15; CDR3: CAATSFNGNNEQFF; DNA: TGTGCCGCGACTAGCTTCAACGGCAATAATGAGCAGTTCTTC
J: TRBJ2-1; D: TRBD2; size: -; V: TRBV6-4; CDR3: CASSVSGSDYNEQFF; DNA: TGTGCCAGCAGTGTTAGCGGGAGTGATTACAATGAGCAGTTCTTC
J: TRBJ1-2; D: TRBD1; size: -; V: TRBV10-3; CDR3: CAIAAATGLINGYTF; DNA: TGTGCCATCGCGGCAGCGACAGGGTTAATCAATGGCTACACCTTC
J: TRBJ2-1; D: -; size: -; V: TRBV18; CDR3: CASSPLEGHEQFF; DNA: TGTGCCAGCTCACCATTGGAGGGCCATGAGCAGTTCTTC
J: TRBJ2-6; D: TRBD2; size: -; V: TRBV15; CDR3: CATSGGDSGANVLTF; DNA: TGTGCCACCAGCGGGGGGGACTCTGGGGCCAACGTCCTGACTTTC
J: TRBJ2-2; D: TRBD2; size: -; V: TRBV7-6; CDR3: CASSRVAGGTGELFF; DNA: TGTGCCAGCAGCCGAGTAGCGGGAGGTACCGGGGAGCTGTTTTTT